The rows below give T cell receptor beta chains drawn from one sample of a study of Graves' ophthalmopathy and Graves' hyperthyroidism. Each CDR3 protein is one row after TCRdb ran MiXCR on the multiplex PCR reads. The sample includes around 1.1 million distinct CDR3 sequences, about 36% of them seen just once. The sequencing input was peripheral blood or thyroid tissue (not recorded which). The receptors shown here come from an adult man with Graves' hyperthyroidism. The CDR3 runs from the conserved cysteine through the conserved F or W. The order of the fields is clone size, D gene, J gene, V gene, CDR3 protein, CDR3 DNA. A D gene is named only where the DNA matches it firmly. Only some rows state a clone size, as once, few, many or a class for expanded clones.

clone_size: few
d_call: TRBD1
j_call: TRBJ2-1
v_call: TRBV10-3
cdr3_aa: CAISGNPGTGNEQFF
cdr3_nt: TGTGCCATCAGTGGCAATCCCGGGACAGGGAATGAGCAGTTCTTC

clone_size: once
d_call: NA
j_call: TRBJ1-1
v_call: TRBV7-9
cdr3_aa: CASSGADTEAFF
cdr3_nt: TGTGCCAGCAGCGGGGCTGATACTGAAGCTTTCTTT

clone_size: many
d_call: TRBD1
j_call: TRBJ1-1
v_call: TRBV6-6
cdr3_aa: CASTQWAGGGTEAFF
cdr3_nt: TGTGCCAGCACCCAATGGGCAGGGGGAGGGACTGAAGCTTTCTTT

clone_size: NA
d_call: TRBD1
j_call: TRBJ2-1
v_call: TRBV29-1
cdr3_aa: CSLLGQGLDNEQFF
cdr3_nt: TGCAGCCTACTAGGACAGGGTTTAGACAATGAGCAGTTCTTC

clone_size: NA
d_call: TRBD1
j_call: TRBJ1-2
v_call: TRBV6-6
cdr3_aa: CASLEGTGGYTF
cdr3_nt: TGTGCCAGCTTGGAAGGGACAGGAGGCTACACCTTC

clone_size: many
d_call: NA
j_call: TRBJ2-5
v_call: TRBV24-1
cdr3_aa: CATSRTAGARETQYF
cdr3_nt: TGTGCCACCAGTAGAACTGCAGGGGCCCGGGAGACCCAGTACTTC

clone_size: few
d_call: NA
j_call: TRBJ2-2
v_call: TRBV11-2
cdr3_aa: CASSHSRWDGPNGELFF
cdr3_nt: TGTGCCAGCAGCCACAGCCGTTGGGACGGGCCTAATGGGGAGCTGTTTTTT

clone_size: NA
d_call: NA
j_call: TRBJ2-7
v_call: TRBV6-5
cdr3_aa: CASTSDTSYEQYF
cdr3_nt: TGTGCCAGCACCTCGGACACAAGCTACGAGCAGTACTTC

clone_size: NA
d_call: NA
j_call: TRBJ1-1
v_call: TRBV7-8
cdr3_aa: CASSFTGTGTEAFF
cdr3_nt: TGTGCCAGCAGCTTTACTGGGACGGGCACTGAAGCTTTCTTT

clone_size: NA
d_call: NA
j_call: TRBJ2-6
v_call: TRBV12-3/TRBV12-4
cdr3_aa: CASSLRAGNSGANVLTF
cdr3_nt: TGTGCCAGCAGTTTAAGGGCAGGGAACTCCGGGGCCAACGTCCTGACTTTC

clone_size: NA
d_call: TRBD1
j_call: TRBJ1-1
v_call: TRBV19
cdr3_aa: CASSAGDSDAGEAFF
cdr3_nt: TGTGCCAGTAGTGCGGGGGACAGCGATGCTGGTGAAGCTTTCTTT

clone_size: once
d_call: NA
j_call: TRBJ1-2
v_call: TRBV9
cdr3_aa: CASSSWTGYGYTF
cdr3_nt: TGTGCCAGCAGCTCTTGGACGGGTTATGGCTACACCTTC

clone_size: NA
d_call: NA
j_call: TRBJ1-1
v_call: TRBV4-2
cdr3_aa: CASSQVAGDNTEAFF
cdr3_nt: TGTGCCAGCAGCCAAGTCGCAGGAGATAACACTGAAGCTTTCTTT

clone_size: NA
d_call: NA
j_call: TRBJ1-6
v_call: TRBV18
cdr3_aa: CASSPEAGHSPLHF
cdr3_nt: TGTGCCAGCTCACCGGAGGCCGGGCATTCACCCCTCCACTTT

clone_size: NA
d_call: TRBD1
j_call: TRBJ2-7
v_call: TRBV10-3
cdr3_aa: CAISRTGQGASYEQYF
cdr3_nt: TGTGCCATCAGTAGGACGGGACAGGGGGCCTCCTACGAGCAGTACTTC

clone_size: NA
d_call: NA
j_call: TRBJ1-4
v_call: TRBV9
cdr3_aa: CASSVEGGTEKLFF
cdr3_nt: TGTGCCAGCAGCGTAGAGGGAGGTACTGAAAAACTGTTTTTT

clone_size: many
d_call: NA
j_call: TRBJ1-5
v_call: TRBV11-2
cdr3_aa: CASSFGTVPNQPQHF
cdr3_nt: TGTGCCAGCAGCTTCGGGACGGTGCCAAATCAGCCCCAGCATTTT

clone_size: NA
d_call: NA
j_call: TRBJ2-7
v_call: TRBV5-1
cdr3_aa: CASSLDGTRAYEQYF
cdr3_nt: TGCGCCAGCAGCTTAGATGGGACTCGTGCCTACGAGCAGTACTTC

clone_size: NA
d_call: NA
j_call: TRBJ1-2
v_call: TRBV25-1
cdr3_aa: CASVEGAGGGPPGGHTF
cdr3_nt: TGTGCCAGCGTTGAAGGCGCCGGGGGGGGCCCGCCGGGTGGCCACACCTTC

clone_size: few
d_call: TRBD1
j_call: TRBJ2-7
v_call: TRBV7-8
cdr3_aa: CASMTGGARGYEQYF
cdr3_nt: TGTGCCAGCATGACAGGGGGCGCGAGGGGATACGAGCAGTACTTC

clone_size: few
d_call: NA
j_call: TRBJ1-1
v_call: TRBV12-3/TRBV12-4
cdr3_aa: CASSTAGAEAFF
cdr3_nt: TGTGCCAGCAGTACCGCGGGGGCTGAAGCTTTCTTT

clone_size: NA
d_call: TRBD1
j_call: TRBJ1-2
v_call: TRBV7-9
cdr3_aa: CASSLGGGTGIHGYTF
cdr3_nt: TGTGCCAGCAGCTTAGGAGGTGGGACAGGGATCCATGGCTACACCTTC

clone_size: NA
d_call: NA
j_call: TRBJ1-5
v_call: TRBV24-1
cdr3_aa: CATSDSAGRETQHF
cdr3_nt: TGTGCCACCAGTGATTCAGCCGGCCGAGAGACCCAGCATTTT

clone_size: NA
d_call: NA
j_call: TRBJ2-5
v_call: TRBV7-9
cdr3_aa: CASSLVTRGTETQYF
cdr3_nt: TGTGCCAGCAGCTTAGTCACTAGGGGGACTGAGACCCAGTACTTC

clone_size: many
d_call: TRBD2
j_call: TRBJ2-6
v_call: TRBV24-1
cdr3_aa: CATSDQGGGPHGANVLTF
cdr3_nt: TGTGCCACCAGTGATCAAGGCGGGGGGCCGCATGGGGCCAACGTCCTGACTTTC

clone_size: many
d_call: TRBD1
j_call: TRBJ2-5
v_call: TRBV24-1
cdr3_aa: CATSGGDRGRQETQYF
cdr3_nt: TGTGCCACCAGTGGTGGGGACAGGGGGAGACAAGAGACCCAGTACTTC

clone_size: many
d_call: NA
j_call: TRBJ1-2
v_call: TRBV5-5
cdr3_aa: CASSLMDGNYGYTF
cdr3_nt: TGTGCCAGCAGCTTGATGGACGGGAACTATGGCTACACCTTC

clone_size: few
d_call: NA
j_call: TRBJ1-1
v_call: TRBV15
cdr3_aa: CATKRTTNTEAFF
cdr3_nt: TGTGCCACCAAGAGGACGACGAACACTGAAGCTTTCTTT

clone_size: few
d_call: NA
j_call: TRBJ2-5
v_call: TRBV6-6
cdr3_aa: CASRTREGETQYF
cdr3_nt: TGTGCCAGCAGAACCAGGGAAGGTGAGACCCAGTACTTC

clone_size: NA
d_call: TRBD2
j_call: TRBJ2-3
v_call: TRBV29-1
cdr3_aa: CSVRGGASTDTQYF
cdr3_nt: TGCAGCGTCCGCGGGGGGGCTAGCACAGATACGCAGTATTTT

clone_size: few
d_call: NA
j_call: TRBJ1-5
v_call: TRBV6-9
cdr3_aa: CASSYPPAGTVGQPQHF
cdr3_nt: TGTGCCAGCAGTTATCCCCCTGCAGGGACGGTCGGTCAGCCCCAGCATTTT

clone_size: NA
d_call: TRBD1
j_call: TRBJ2-7
v_call: TRBV7-9
cdr3_aa: CASSWDTGGSYEQYF
cdr3_nt: TGTGCCAGCAGCTGGGACACAGGGGGCTCCTACGAGCAGTACTTC

clone_size: NA
d_call: TRBD1
j_call: TRBJ2-5
v_call: TRBV29-1
cdr3_aa: CSVRTDRETQYF
cdr3_nt: TGCAGCGTCCGCACGGACAGGGAGACCCAGTACTTC

clone_size: NA
d_call: NA
j_call: TRBJ1-6
v_call: TRBV10-2
cdr3_aa: CASSTGGTRGNSPLHF
cdr3_nt: TGCGCCAGCAGTACAGGAGGAACGCGTGGAAATTCACCCCTCCACTTT

clone_size: many
d_call: TRBD1
j_call: TRBJ1-4
v_call: TRBV2
cdr3_aa: CASSVGDRGTTNEKLFF
cdr3_nt: TGTGCCAGCAGCGTGGGGGACAGGGGAACAACTAATGAAAAACTGTTTTTT

clone_size: NA
d_call: TRBD2
j_call: TRBJ2-5
v_call: TRBV20-1
cdr3_aa: CSARLAGVVETQYF
cdr3_nt: TGCAGTGCTAGATTAGCGGGAGTTGTGGAGACCCAGTACTTC

clone_size: NA
d_call: NA
j_call: TRBJ2-2
v_call: TRBV10-3
cdr3_aa: CATDRTGELFF
cdr3_nt: TGTGCCACCGATCGCACCGGGGAGCTGTTTTTT

clone_size: many
d_call: NA
j_call: TRBJ1-1
v_call: TRBV5-5
cdr3_aa: CASSNTGKNTEAFF
cdr3_nt: TGTGCCAGCAGTAATACAGGGAAGAACACTGAAGCTTTCTTT

clone_size: NA
d_call: NA
j_call: TRBJ2-7
v_call: TRBV4-2
cdr3_aa: CASSQSSHEVEQYF
cdr3_nt: TGTGCCAGCAGCCAATCCTCCCACGAGGTCGAGCAGTACTTC

clone_size: many
d_call: TRBD1
j_call: TRBJ1-2
v_call: TRBV20-1
cdr3_aa: CSARGDRGDYGYTF
cdr3_nt: TGCAGTGCTAGGGGGGACAGGGGGGACTATGGCTACACCTTC

clone_size: many
d_call: NA
j_call: TRBJ1-6
v_call: TRBV10-3
cdr3_aa: CAISSQNSPLHF
cdr3_nt: TGTGCCATCAGTTCCCAGAATTCACCCCTCCACTTT

clone_size: many
d_call: TRBD1
j_call: TRBJ2-7
v_call: TRBV7-9
cdr3_aa: CASSSPGQGAYEQYF
cdr3_nt: TGTGCCAGCAGCTCTCCCGGACAGGGGGCCTACGAGCAGTACTTC

clone_size: many
d_call: NA
j_call: TRBJ1-1
v_call: TRBV7-8
cdr3_aa: CASRIYADTEAFF
cdr3_nt: TGTGCCAGCAGGATCTACGCGGACACTGAAGCTTTCTTT

clone_size: few
d_call: TRBD2
j_call: TRBJ2-2
v_call: TRBV13
cdr3_aa: CATSWTRNTGELFF
cdr3_nt: TGTGCCACCTCCTGGACTAGGAACACCGGGGAGCTGTTTTTT

clone_size: NA
d_call: NA
j_call: TRBJ2-2
v_call: TRBV4-1
cdr3_aa: CASSQDPRGGPTGELFF
cdr3_nt: TGCGCCAGCAGCCAAGATCCCAGGGGTGGCCCTACCGGGGAGCTGTTTTTT

clone_size: many
d_call: NA
j_call: TRBJ2-5
v_call: TRBV7-8
cdr3_aa: CASSLGQGRWETQYF
cdr3_nt: TGTGCCAGCAGCTTAGGTCAGGGGAGGTGGGAGACCCAGTACTTC

clone_size: few
d_call: NA
j_call: TRBJ2-5
v_call: TRBV12-3/TRBV12-4
cdr3_aa: CASSRGASGETQYF
cdr3_nt: TGTGCCAGCTCACGCGGGGCCTCAGGAGAGACCCAGTACTTC

clone_size: once
d_call: NA
j_call: TRBJ2-1
v_call: TRBV7-9
cdr3_aa: CASSHRDFYEQFF
cdr3_nt: TGTGCCAGCAGCCACCGGGACTTCTATGAGCAGTTCTTC

clone_size: many
d_call: NA
j_call: TRBJ2-7
v_call: TRBV29-1
cdr3_aa: CSVDGPMGEQYF
cdr3_nt: TGCAGCGTTGATGGCCCAATGGGGGAGCAGTACTTC

clone_size: many
d_call: NA
j_call: TRBJ2-7
v_call: TRBV20-1
cdr3_aa: CSAYNQGTEQYF
cdr3_nt: TGCAGTGCATATAACCAGGGCACCGAGCAGTACTTC

clone_size: NA
d_call: NA
j_call: TRBJ1-5
v_call: TRBV14
cdr3_aa: CASSQYVGQPQHF
cdr3_nt: TGTGCCAGCAGCCAATACGTGGGCCAGCCCCAGCATTTT

clone_size: NA
d_call: NA
j_call: TRBJ2-7
v_call: TRBV27
cdr3_aa: CASSLFGSASEQYF
cdr3_nt: TGTGCCAGCAGTTTATTTGGCAGTGCCAGCGAGCAGTACTTC

clone_size: many
d_call: NA
j_call: TRBJ1-5
v_call: TRBV19
cdr3_aa: CASRTELYSNQPQHF
cdr3_nt: TGTGCCAGTAGGACGGAACTCTATAGCAATCAGCCCCAGCATTTT

clone_size: many
d_call: TRBD1
j_call: TRBJ1-2
v_call: TRBV7-8
cdr3_aa: CASSSLDRVNYGYTF
cdr3_nt: TGTGCCAGCAGCTCTTTGGACAGGGTGAACTATGGCTACACCTTC

clone_size: NA
d_call: NA
j_call: TRBJ2-7
v_call: TRBV29-1
cdr3_aa: CSFPGLAYEQYF
cdr3_nt: TGCAGCTTTCCGGGTCTCGCCTACGAGCAGTACTTC

clone_size: few
d_call: TRBD1
j_call: TRBJ1-2
v_call: TRBV19
cdr3_aa: CASSGTGGRPASYFVAYTF
cdr3_nt: TGTGCCAGTAGCGGGACAGGGGGCCGACCCGCGTCATATTTTGTAGCCTACACCTTC

clone_size: NA
d_call: NA
j_call: TRBJ2-3
v_call: TRBV19
cdr3_aa: CASSIAATPLDTQYF
cdr3_nt: TGTGCCAGTAGTATAGCGGCGACACCTCTAGATACGCAGTATTTT

clone_size: few
d_call: TRBD2
j_call: TRBJ2-5
v_call: TRBV20-1
cdr3_aa: CSARERGRRISGGVQYF
cdr3_nt: TGCAGTGCTAGAGAAAGGGGCCGACGGATTAGCGGGGGGGTACAGTACTTC

clone_size: few
d_call: TRBD1
j_call: TRBJ2-5
v_call: TRBV7-8
cdr3_aa: CASSLGDRGHQPQYF
cdr3_nt: TGTGCCAGCAGCTTGGGGGACAGGGGGCATCAGCCCCAGTACTTC

clone_size: few
d_call: TRBD1
j_call: TRBJ1-2
v_call: TRBV7-9
cdr3_aa: CASGRDRVTNYGYTF
cdr3_nt: TGTGCCAGCGGCCGGGACAGGGTGACTAACTATGGCTACACCTTC